One TCR beta chain is described in this entry. The CDR3 length is 15 residues. The V end lost 6 bases, the J end lost 1 base, and 15 bases lay between the germline ends. The data are from a study of blood T cell repertoires in COVID-19. Overall study: Spain, Italy and the United States supplied samples that represented acute and convalescent COVID-19. PBMCs, B-cell-depleted T cells, or T cells were the source of the cDNA or gDNA that made up the material.

Study processing details: Estimation of nucleated cell counts was performed using reference gene primer amplification. TCRdb's table, derived via immunoSEQ multiplex PCR, lists solely in-frame clones and lacks some. V and J calls and clone size are those listed in that table; D and trimming were worked out from the DNA. The repertoire holds roughly 100,000 clones, with 70% to 90% as singletons. This TCR was sampled from a human donor in a cohort sampled during active COVID-19. The chain links TRBV23-1 to TRBJ1-1; D is perhaps TRBD1 (6 bases). TRBV23-1 is an ORF for which the function is uncertain. The sample taken for sequencing was peripheral blood. This chain's CDR3 is CASRGRGEWNTEAFF. The CDR3 DNA sequence: TGCGCCAGCAGGGGGAGGGGGGAATGGAACACTGAAGCTTTCTTT.